This TCR beta chain comes out of a study of Ad26.COV2.S vaccination and SARS-CoV-2 variants. Study details: Vaccine-arm donor from the placebo-controlled COV1001 Ad26.COV2.S trial. Overall study results and limits: Vaccinated individuals (as opposed to placebo recipients) had higher spike-specific TCR breadth.

V was trimmed by 2 bases and J by 6 bases, leaving 4 bases between them. Germline CDR1 and CDR2: SQVTM and ANQGSEA. This CDR3 region has 11 residues. For this clone: Its specificity is unknown.

Method: immunoSEQ multiplex PCR; TCRdb's copy keeps in-frame clones and lacks some. Of under 600,000 clones listed, around 89% are singletons. The treatment denotes: some 20 received Ad26.COV2.S at low or high dose, single or two shots; roughly five received placebo; per-sample allocation not given. The samples were gathered on day 63 after the first injection of vaccine or placebo. Donor was an adult aged 18-55 years in Boston. It was Wuhan-strain SARS-CoV-2 spike that the Ad26 vaccine vector expressed. The specimen was peripheral blood, collected in a trial of Ad26.COV2.S vaccine versus placebo. The genes are TRBV29-1 and TRBJ2-2; D ambiguous. The TCR sequence derives from a person between 18 and 65 years old who received the Ad26.COV2.S COVID-19 vaccine or a placebo. The DNA of the CDR3 is TGCAGCGTTGAAAATCCCGGGGAGCTGTTTTTT. This gives the protein CSVENPGELFF.